This record covers a single T cell receptor (beta chain). Its antigen is as yet unknown. Clones were sequenced by immunoSEQ multiplex PCR, and TCRdb holds only the in-frame ones, with some missing. The sample carries roughly 180,000 clones, approximately 88% recorded once. Among the 120 or so subjects of the validation cohort, separate from the approximately 660-subject first cohort, were the donors. CDR1 and CDR2 (germline): ENHRY, SYGVKD. Trimming removed 8 bases at V and 3 bases at J, with 25 bases between. The CDR3 is made up of 17 amino acids. The sample belongs to a study of cytomegalovirus exposure and HLA in healthy donors. Whole-study results and caveats: There were some public TCRs occurring in many donors, but most TCR sequences were rare.

The receptor's source is a man in his late teens or twenties in good health and CMV-seropositive. The chain joins TRBV10-3 to TRBJ2-5; TRBD1 is a possible D gene (7 bases). The specimen was PBMCs. For the CDR3, the DNA is TGTGCCATCCAGCGCGGAGGGGGCAGGGTAATAAAAGAGACCCAGTACTTC. It yields the protein CAIQRGGGRVIKETQYF.